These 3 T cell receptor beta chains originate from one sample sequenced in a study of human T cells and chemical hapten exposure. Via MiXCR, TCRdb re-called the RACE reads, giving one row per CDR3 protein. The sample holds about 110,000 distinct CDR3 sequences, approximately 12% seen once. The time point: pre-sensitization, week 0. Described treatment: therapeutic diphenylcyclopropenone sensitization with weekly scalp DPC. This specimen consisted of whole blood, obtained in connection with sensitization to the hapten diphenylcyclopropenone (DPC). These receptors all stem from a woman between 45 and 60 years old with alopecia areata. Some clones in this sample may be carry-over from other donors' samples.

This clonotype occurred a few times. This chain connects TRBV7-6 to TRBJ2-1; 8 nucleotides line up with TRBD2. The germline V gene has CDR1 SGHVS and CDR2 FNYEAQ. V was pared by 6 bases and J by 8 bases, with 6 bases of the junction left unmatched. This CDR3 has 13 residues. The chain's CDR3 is CASSFSGIDEQFF. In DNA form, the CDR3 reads TGTGCCAGCAGTTTTAGCGGGATCGATGAGCAGTTCTTC.

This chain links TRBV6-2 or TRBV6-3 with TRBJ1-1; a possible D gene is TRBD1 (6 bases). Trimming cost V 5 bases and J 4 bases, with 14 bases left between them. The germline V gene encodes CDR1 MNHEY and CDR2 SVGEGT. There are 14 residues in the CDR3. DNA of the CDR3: TGTGCCAGCAGTCCGCACAGGGCTCGCACTGAAGCTTTCTTT. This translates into CASSPHRARTEAFF.

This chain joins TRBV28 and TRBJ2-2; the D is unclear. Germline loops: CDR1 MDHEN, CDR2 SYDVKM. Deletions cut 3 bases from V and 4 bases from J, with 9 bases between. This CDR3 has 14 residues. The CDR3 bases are TGTGCCAGCAGTTTCCCAGCGAGCACCGGGGAGCTGTTTTTT. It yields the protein CASSFPASTGELFF.